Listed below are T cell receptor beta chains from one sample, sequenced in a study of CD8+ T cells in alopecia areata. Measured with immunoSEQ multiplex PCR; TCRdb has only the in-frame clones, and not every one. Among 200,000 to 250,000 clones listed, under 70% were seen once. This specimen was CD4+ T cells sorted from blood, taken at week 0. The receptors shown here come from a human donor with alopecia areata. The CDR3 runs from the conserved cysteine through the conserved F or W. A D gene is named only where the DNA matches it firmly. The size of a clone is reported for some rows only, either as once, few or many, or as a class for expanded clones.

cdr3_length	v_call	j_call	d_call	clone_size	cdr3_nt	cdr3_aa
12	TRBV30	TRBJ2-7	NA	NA	TGTGCCTGGAGTGTACTTTCCTACGAGCAGTACTTC	CAWSVLSYEQYF
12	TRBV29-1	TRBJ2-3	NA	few	TGCAGCGTTGCGGGGAGCACAGATACGCAGTATTTT	CSVAGSTDTQYF
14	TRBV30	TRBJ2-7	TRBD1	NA	TGTGCCTGGAGTGAGGACAGGGGGCTACACGAGCAGTACTTC	CAWSEDRGLHEQYF
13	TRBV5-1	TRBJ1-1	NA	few	TGCGCCAGCAGCTTGGGCGGGAACACTGAAGCTTTCTTT	CASSLGGNTEAFF
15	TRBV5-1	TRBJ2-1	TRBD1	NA	TGCGCCAGCAGCTCGACAGGGTTGGATAGTCATGAGCAGTTCTTC	CASSSTGLDSHEQFF
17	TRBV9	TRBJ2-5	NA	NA	TGTGCCAGCAGCGAGGATCCGGGGGGCGCTTTTAAAGAGACCCAGTACTTC	CASSEDPGGAFKETQYF
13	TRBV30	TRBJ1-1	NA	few	TGTGCCTGGAGACCGACGGAACACACTGAAGCTTTCTTT	CAWRPTEHTEAFF
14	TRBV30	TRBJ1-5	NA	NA	TGTGCCTGGAGTTCCGCCCCTGGCAATCAGCCCCAGCATTTT	CAWSSAPGNQPQHF
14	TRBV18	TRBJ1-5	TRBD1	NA	TGTGCCAGCTCACGGGACAGGGCTAATCAGCCCCAGCATTTT	CASSRDRANQPQHF
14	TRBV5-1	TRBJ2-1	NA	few	TGCGCCAGCAGCTTGGGGGACTCGATCAATGAGCAGTTCTTC	CASSLGDSINEQFF
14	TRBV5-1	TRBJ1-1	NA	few	TGCGCCAGCAGCTTGGACGGCTTGAACACTGAAGCTTTCTTT	CASSLDGLNTEAFF
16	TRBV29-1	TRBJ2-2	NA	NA	TGCAGCGTTGGGGAGGTACCGGCAGGGGAGGACGGGGAGCTGTTTTTT	CSVGEVPAGEDGELFF
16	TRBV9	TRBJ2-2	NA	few	TGTGCCAGCAGCGCCCCACCAGACTTCAACACCGGGGAGCTGTTTTTT	CASSAPPDFNTGELFF
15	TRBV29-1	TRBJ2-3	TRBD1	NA	TGCAGCGTAGTTCGACAGGGGGCCGCGGGAGGTACGCAGTATTTT	CSVVRQGAAGGTQYF
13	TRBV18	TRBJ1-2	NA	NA	TGTGCCAGCTCACCGGGGACGGATTATGGCTACACCTTC	CASSPGTDYGYTF
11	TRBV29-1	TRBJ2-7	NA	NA	TGCAGCGTTGGACATACCTACGAGCAGTACTTC	CSVGHTYEQYF
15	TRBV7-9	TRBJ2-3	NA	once	TGTGCCAGCAGCTTAGTAGGCGTGGCCACAGATACGCAGTATTTT	CASSLVGVATDTQYF
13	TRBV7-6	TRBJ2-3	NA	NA	TGTGCCAGCAGCTTAGGATTGGCAGATACGCAGTATTTT	CASSLGLADTQYF
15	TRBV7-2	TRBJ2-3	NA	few	TGTGCCAGCAGTCTTAGCATCAGTGGCACAGATACGCAGTATTTT	CASSLSISGTDTQYF
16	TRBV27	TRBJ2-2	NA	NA	TGTGCCAGCAGGCCCCTTCCGGAGCGGGCCCGCGGGGAGCTGTTTTTT	CASRPLPERARGELFF
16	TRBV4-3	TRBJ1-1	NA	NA	TGCGCCAGCAGCGAAAACAGACAGATCTTGAACACTGAAGCTTTCTTT	CASSENRQILNTEAFF
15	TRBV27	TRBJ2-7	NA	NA	TGTGCCAGCAGCGATCTCGGTGGGGCGGCGGGGCAGTACTACTTC	CASSDLGGAAGQYYF
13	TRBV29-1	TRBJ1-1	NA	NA	TGCAGCGTTGGAACCCCACAGAACACTGAAGCTTTCTTT	CSVGTPQNTEAFF
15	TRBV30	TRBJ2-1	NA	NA	TGTGCCTGGAGTCTGGGCGGGGCCACTTACAATGAGCAGTTCTTC	CAWSLGGATYNEQFF
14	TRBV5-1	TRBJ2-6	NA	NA	TGCGCCAGTGAGGATGGCTCTGGGGCCAACGTCCTGACTTTC	CASEDGSGANVLTF
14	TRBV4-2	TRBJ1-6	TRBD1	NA	TGTGCCAGCCGCGTCGGACAGGGGGAATCACCCCTCCACTTT	CASRVGQGESPLHF
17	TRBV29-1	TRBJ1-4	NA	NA	TGCAGCGTTTCTAAGGGGGGCCTCTGGGCAACTAATGAAAAACTGTTTTTT	CSVSKGGLWATNEKLFF
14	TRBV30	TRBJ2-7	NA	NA	TGTGCCTGGAGTTTCGTAAGCTTCTCCTACGAGCAGTACTTC	CAWSFVSFSYEQYF
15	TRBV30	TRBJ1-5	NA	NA	TGTGCCTGGAGTCCGTGGGGCCTGAGCAATCAGCCCCAGCATTTT	CAWSPWGLSNQPQHF
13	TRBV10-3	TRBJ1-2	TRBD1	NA	TGTGCCATTGACAGGGGAGACGAGGGAGGCTACACCTTC	CAIDRGDEGGYTF
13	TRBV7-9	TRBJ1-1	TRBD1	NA	TGTGCCAGCAGCTTAGACAGGGGAACTGAAGCTTTCTTT	CASSLDRGTEAFF
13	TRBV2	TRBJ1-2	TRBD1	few	TGTGCCAGCACAGGGACAGGGAATTATGGCTACACCTTC	CASTGTGNYGYTF
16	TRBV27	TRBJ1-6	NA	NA	TGTGCCAGCAGTCAAGGGTCCCCAAGAGGGAATTCACCCCTCCACTTT	CASSQGSPRGNSPLHF
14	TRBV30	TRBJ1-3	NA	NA	TGTGCCTGGAGCCTGGGACTTGATGGAAACACCATATATTTT	CAWSLGLDGNTIYF
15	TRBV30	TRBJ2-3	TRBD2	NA	TGTGCCTGGAGTGATAACCCGGGACTAGCGGGGGGCTACACATTT	CAWSDNPGLAGGYTF
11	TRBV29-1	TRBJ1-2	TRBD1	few	TGCAGCGTACGGACAGGGAGTGGCTACACCTTC	CSVRTGSGYTF
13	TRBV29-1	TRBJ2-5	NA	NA	TGCAGCGTTAGTCTGAAGGTGGGGGAGACCCAGTACTTC	CSVSLKVGETQYF